The text below deals with one TCR beta chain. The data stem from a study of T cells after yellow fever vaccination. CDR1 is SQVTM, CDR2 ANQGSEA, per germline. The CDR3 totals 14 residues. Trimming at V came to 6 bases and at J to 2 bases, leaving 5 bases not matched to a gene. TCRdb fed the 5' RACE reads into MiXCR, producing one record per CDR3 protein. The table has some 550,000 distinct CDR3 sequences, about 19% seen once; the top ten hold roughly an eighth. The chain has TRBV29-1 and TRBJ2-2; 8 nucleotides match TRBD2. The sequencing used PBMCs, collected 15 days after the yellow fever booster vaccination. The TCR sequence derives from a young man who received the YFV17D yellow fever vaccine. CDR3 nucleotides: TGCAGCGTCAGGAGCGGGAGTAACACCGGGGAGCTGTTTTTT. Translating it yields CSVRSGSNTGELFF.